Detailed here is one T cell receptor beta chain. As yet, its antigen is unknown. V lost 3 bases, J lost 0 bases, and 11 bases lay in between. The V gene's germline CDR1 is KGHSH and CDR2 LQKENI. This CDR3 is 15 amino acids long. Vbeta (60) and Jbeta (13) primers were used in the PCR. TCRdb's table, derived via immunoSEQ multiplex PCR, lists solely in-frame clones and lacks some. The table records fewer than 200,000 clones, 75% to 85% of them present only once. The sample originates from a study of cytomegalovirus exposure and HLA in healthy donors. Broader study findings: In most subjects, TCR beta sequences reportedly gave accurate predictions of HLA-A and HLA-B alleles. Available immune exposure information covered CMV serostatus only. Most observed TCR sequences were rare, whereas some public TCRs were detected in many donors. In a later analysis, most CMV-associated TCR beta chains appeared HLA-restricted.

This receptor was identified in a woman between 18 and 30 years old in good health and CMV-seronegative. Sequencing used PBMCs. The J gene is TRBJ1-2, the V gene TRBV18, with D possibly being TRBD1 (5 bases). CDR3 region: CASSPSGATNYGYTF. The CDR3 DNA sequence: TGTGCCAGCTCACCCAGCGGGGCTACTAACTATGGCTACACCTTC. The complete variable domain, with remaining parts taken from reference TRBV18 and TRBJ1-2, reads NAGVMQNPRHLVRRRGQEARLRCSPMKGHSHVYWYRQLPEEGLKFMVYLQKENIIDESGMPKERFSAEFPKEGPSILRIQQVVRGDSAAYFCASSPSGATNYGYTFGSGTRLTVV.